A single sample is the source of the 16 T cell receptor beta chains below, sequenced in a study of graft-versus-host responses after intestinal transplantation. Generated by immunoSEQ multiplex PCR, the TCRdb table keeps only in-frame clones and is missing some. The data show over 9,500 clones, with around 94% seen just once and 2% to 2.5% held by the top ten. Specimen: PBMCs, collected 8 days after intestinal transplant. The receptor source for this set is a human patient who received an intestinal transplant, so some T cells may come from the graft donor.

CDR3 in DNA: TGTGCCAGCAGCCCCAGGGTCGGGGAGGGCCCGTACGAGCAGTACTTC. It codes for CASSPRVGEGPYEQYF. The chain carries TRBV11-2 and TRBJ2-7; 7 bases match TRBD2. The CDR3 extends over 16 amino acids. J lost 4 bases, V lost 5 bases, and 14 bases had no gene match. The V gene's germline CDR1 is SGHAT and CDR2 FQNNGV. Supplemented by reference TRBV11-2 and TRBJ2-7, the full variable domain reads EAGVAQSPRYKIIEKRQSVAFWCNPISGHATLYWYQQILGQGPKLLIQFQNNGVVDDSQLPKDRFSAERLKGVDSTLKIQPAKLEDSAVYLCASSPRVGEGPYEQYFGPGTRLTVT.

This chain connects TRBV11-2 to TRBJ2-3, with 12 bases aligning to TRBD2. This CDR3 comprises 17 residues. Trimming cost V 2 bases and J 0 bases; bases outside gene matches: 3. The germline gives CDR1 SGHAT, CDR2 FQNNGV. The CDR3 DNA sequence: TGTGCCAGCAGCTTATACGGACTAGCGGGGAGCACAGATACGCAGTATTTT. Its protein is CASSLYGLAGSTDTQYF.

The chain has TRBV7-8 and TRBJ2-1; the match to TRBD2 covers 10 bases. The V gene's germline CDR1 is SGHVS and CDR2 FQNEAQ. The V segment lost 5 bases and the J segment 2 bases; nucleotides outside the gene matches: 3. This CDR3 is 15 amino acids long. The CDR3 DNA reads TGTGCCAGCAGCCCCACTAGCGGGACCTACAATGAGCAGTTCTTC. Translation: CASSPTSGTYNEQFF.

The chain carries TRBV15 and TRBJ2-5, with D unclear. Germline lookup yields CDR1 LNHNV and CDR2 YYDKDF (reference sequence). The CDR3 extends over 12 amino acids. The V and J ends lost 5 bases and 1 base respectively, with 5 bases between them. The CDR3 region has the DNA TGTGCCACCAGCCAGATCCAAGAGACCCAGTACTTC. This codes for CATSQIQETQYF.

This chain joins TRBV11-2 and TRBJ2-7, with TRBD1 matching 7 bases. The germline V gene has CDR1 SGHAT and CDR2 FQNNGV. Trimming took 7 bases from V and 0 from J; bases not matched to a gene: 12. CDR3 size: 16 residues. The CDR3, as DNA: TGTGCCAGCACCATCTGGGCGAGGGGGCCCTCCTACGAGCAGTACTTC. Translation: CASTIWARGPSYEQYF. Looking up the rest from reference TRBV11-2 and TRBJ2-7 gives the full variable domain: EAGVAQSPRYKIIEKRQSVAFWCNPISGHATLYWYQQILGQGPKLLIQFQNNGVVDDSQLPKDRFSAERLKGVDSTLKIQPAKLEDSAVYLCASTIWARGPSYEQYFGPGTRLTVT.

This rearrangement joins TRBV5-4 to TRBJ2-7; 12 nucleotides line up with TRBD2. CDR3 length equals 17 residues. With 0 bases clipped from V and 2 bases from J, the junction kept 6 bases outside the gene matches. The V gene's germline CDR1 is SGHNT and CDR2 YYREEE (reference sequence). The DNA of the CDR3 is TGTGCCAGCAGCTTGGTTCTAGCGGGGGGGTCAACCTACGAGCAGTACTTC. Translation gives CASSLVLAGGSTYEQYF.

The rearrangement links TRBV7-8 to TRBJ1-5; D gene ambiguous. Germline V gene data show CDR1 as SGHVS and CDR2 as FQNEAQ. V was trimmed by 2 bases and J by 3 bases, leaving 11 bases between them. This CDR3 has 15 residues. The chain's CDR3 is CASSLTETNNQPQHF. The CDR3 nucleotides read TGTGCCAGCAGCTTAACAGAGACTAACAATCAGCCCCAGCATTTT.

The gene calls are TRBV4-1 and TRBJ2-1; a weak D match, TRBD2 (6 bases). V was trimmed by 4 bases and J by 6 bases, leaving 13 bases between them. CDR3 length: 14 amino acids. CDR1 MGHRA and CDR2 YSYEKL come from the germline V gene. The CDR3 DNA is TGCGCCAGCAGCCCCCGTGGAGGGCCCAATGAGCAGTTCTTC. It specifies CASSPRGGPNEQFF.

The J gene is TRBJ2-7, the V gene TRBV6-4; 10 nucleotides agree with TRBD2. Trimming cost V 6 bases and J 1 base; bases outside gene matches: 6. Germline V lookup: CDR1 MRHNA, CDR2 SNTAGT. The CDR3 is 15 residues long. The DNA of the CDR3 is TGTGCCAGCAGCCCCGGGACTAGCGCTTCCTACGAGCAGTACTTC. Protein: CASSPGTSASYEQYF.

This chain uses TRBV4-1 with TRBJ1-2; possible D gene TRBD1, 5 bases. Germline loops: CDR1 MGHRA, CDR2 YSYEKL. This CDR3 is 13 amino acids long. V shed 4 bases and J shed 2 bases, with 8 bases lying between them. For the CDR3, the DNA is TGCGCCAGCAGCCCGGGGGGGAACTATGGCTACACCTTC. The encoded protein is CASSPGGNYGYTF.

The chain recombines TRBV7-9 with TRBJ2-4; D might be TRBD2 (5 bases). V lost 8 bases and J 3 bases, leaving 14 bases between the germline ends. Germline CDR1 SEHNR, CDR2 FQNEAQ (reference sequence). The CDR3 runs to 14 residues. The CDR3 reads CASSGLAVKNIQYF. The DNA of the CDR3 is TGTGCCAGCTCCGGGCTAGCCGTCAAAAACATTCAGTACTTC. Variable domain in full (rest from reference TRBV7-9 and TRBJ2-4): DTGVSQNPRHKITKRGQNVTFRCDPISEHNRLYWYRQTLGQGPEFLTYFQNEAQLEKSRLLSDRFSAERPKGSFSTLEIQRTEQGDSAMYLCASSGLAVKNIQYFGAGTRLSVL.

The V call is TRBV6-6, the J call TRBJ1-2; D is undetermined. The V and J ends lost 4 bases and 4 bases respectively, with 13 bases between them. This CDR3 is 14 amino acids long. The germline V gene encodes CDR1 MNHNY and CDR2 SVGAGI (reference sequence). The CDR3 nucleotides are TGTGCCAGCAGTTCAGGAGTCGGAGTCTATGGCTACACCTTC. This encodes CASSSGVGVYGYTF.

This clone was found once. The V gene is TRBV29-1, the J gene TRBJ2-7; no clear D. The V end was cut by 5 bases, the J end by 3 bases, with 11 bases between. The germline V gene encodes CDR1 SQVTM and CDR2 ANQGSEA. The CDR3 runs to 12 residues. The CDR3 DNA reads as TGCAGCGTTTACGGCACGGGCTACGAGCAGTACTTC. Its translation is CSVYGTGYEQYF.

The J gene is TRBJ2-7, the V gene TRBV7-9; either TRBD1 or TRBD2 may fit D (5 bases each). The CDR3 spans 15 residues. V was clipped by 5 bases and J by 3 bases, with 17 bases between them. Per germline, CDR1 SEHNR and CDR2 FQNEAQ (reference sequence). The chain's CDR3 is CASSNAAGSSYEQYF. The CDR3 region has the DNA TGTGCCAGCAGCAATGCCGCAGGGAGTAGCTACGAGCAGTACTTC.

The J gene is TRBJ1-4, the V gene TRBV19, with D uncertain. This CDR3 comprises 15 residues. V lost 9 bases, J lost 3 bases, and 17 bases lay in between. CDR1 and CDR2 from the germline V gene are LNHDA and SQIVND (reference sequence). The CDR3 loop is CASSLQRVPNEKLFF. CDR3 DNA: TGTGCCAGCTCACTTCAGAGGGTCCCTAATGAAAAACTGTTTTTT.

V and J are TRBV4-1 and TRBJ2-2; a possible D gene is TRBD2 (5 bases). This CDR3 has 13 residues. V lost 4 bases, J lost 4 bases, and 7 bases lay in between. In germline, CDR1 is MGHRA, CDR2 YSYEKL. The CDR3 loop reads CASSPEVTGELFF. The CDR3 nucleotides are TGCGCCAGCAGCCCGGAGGTCACCGGGGAGCTGTTTTTT.